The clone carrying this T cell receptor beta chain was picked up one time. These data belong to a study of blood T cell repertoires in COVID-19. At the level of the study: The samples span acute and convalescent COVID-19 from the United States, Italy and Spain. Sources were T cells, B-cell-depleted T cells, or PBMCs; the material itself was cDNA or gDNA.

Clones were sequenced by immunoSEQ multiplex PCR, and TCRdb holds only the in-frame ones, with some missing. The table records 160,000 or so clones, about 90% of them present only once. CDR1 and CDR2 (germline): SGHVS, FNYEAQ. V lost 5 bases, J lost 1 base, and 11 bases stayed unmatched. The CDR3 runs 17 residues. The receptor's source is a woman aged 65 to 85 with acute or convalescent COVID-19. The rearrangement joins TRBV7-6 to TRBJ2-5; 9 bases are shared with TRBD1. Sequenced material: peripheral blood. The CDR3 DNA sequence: TGTGCCAGCAGCGCCGGACAGGGGTCCTGGGTCCAAGAGACCCAGTACTTC. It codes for CASSAGQGSWVQETQYF.